The 30 T cell receptor beta chains below were found in one sample sequenced in a study of regulatory T cells in long-lasting Graves disease. To make TCR beta libraries, researchers used iRepertoire HTBI primers and Arm-PCR of CDR3 regions. TCRdb reprocessed the multiplex PCR reads via MiXCR and lists one record per CDR3 protein. Among roughly 350,000 distinct CDR3 sequences listed, around 15% were seen once. Indicated time point: newly diagnosed GD, antithyroid drugs for less than 3 months. Extracted RNA from PBMCs served as the source of the TCR library. The same data also contributed to another study, on T cells in Graves' hyperthyroidism and ophthalmopathy.

This specimen was peripheral blood mononuclear cells (PBMCs), taken at new diagnosis, from a patient treated with antithyroid drugs. Receptor source: a woman aged 18 to 35 with Graves disease.

The table lists this clonotype with many counts. The chain carries TRBV27 and TRBJ1-5, with a weak D call TRBD1 (5 bases). The CDR3 is 13 amino acids. V lost 2 bases and J 5 bases, leaving 7 bases between the germline ends. Germline CDR1 reads MNHEY; CDR2 reads SMNVEV (reference sequence). The CDR3, as DNA: TGTGCCAGCAGTTTAGGCAGGGATCAGCCCCAGCATTTT. Protein: CASSLGRDQPQHF.

The chain combines TRBV4-2 with TRBJ2-3; tentatively, D is TRBD2 (6 bases). The CDR3 consists of 14 residues. Trimming took off 1 base at V and 6 bases at J, with 11 bases between the two ends. Germline CDR1 reads LGHNA; CDR2 reads YNFKEQ. CDR3 DNA: TGTGCCAGCAGCCAAGTGGGGGGAGAGGATACGCAGTATTTT. It codes for CASSQVGGEDTQYF.

The V call is TRBV19, the J call TRBJ1-5; no reliable D call. The germline gives CDR1 LNHDA, CDR2 SQIVND (reference sequence). Trimming removed 1 base at V and 6 bases at J, with 4 bases between. The CDR3 totals 12 residues. The CDR3 DNA is TGTGCCAGTAGTATAGGGGTTCAGCCCCAGCATTTT. It translates to CASSIGVQPQHF.

V usage is TRBV7-9 and J usage is TRBJ1-1; 8 bases are a match to TRBD1. J was trimmed by 6 bases and V by 2 bases; bases with no gene match: 8. The CDR3 has 15 amino acids. CDR1 SEHNR and CDR2 FQNEAQ come from the germline V gene (reference sequence). CDR3 region: CASSLLDRALAEAFF. The CDR3 nucleotides read TGTGCCAGCAGCTTATTGGACAGGGCGTTAGCTGAAGCTTTCTTT.

The J gene is TRBJ2-5, the V gene TRBV7-3, with a possible D match to TRBD2 (5 bases). V lost 0 bases and J 5 bases, leaving 13 bases between the germline ends. CDR3 length: 15 amino acids. From germline, CDR1 is SGHTA and CDR2 FQGTGA. CDR3 DNA sequence: TGTGCCAGCAGCTTAACGATGTCTAGCTGGGAGACCCAGTACTTC. Encoded protein: CASSLTMSSWETQYF.

This clonotype has at least ten counts. V gene TRBV29-1 combines with J gene TRBJ2-1; D not certain. V lost 1 base and J 6 bases, leaving 10 bases between the germline ends. The length of the CDR3 is 13 residues. Germline V gene sequence: CDR1 SQVTM, CDR2 ANQGSEA. In nucleotides, the CDR3 is TGCAGCGTTGAAGGTTACAAGGCCAATGAGCAGTTCTTC. Protein: CSVEGYKANEQFF.

In its sample, this clonotype was seen a few times. The gene calls are TRBV20-1 and TRBJ1-5; D may be TRBD1 (6 bases). Trimming stripped 1 base from V and 4 bases from J, with 17 bases between. Germline V gene data show CDR1 as DFQATT and CDR2 as SNEGSKA (reference sequence). CDR3 length: 16 amino acids. This chain's CDR3 is CSARVRTRTDNQPQHF. For the CDR3, the DNA is TGCAGTGCTAGAGTTCGGACAAGGACAGATAATCAGCCCCAGCATTTT.

This clonotype was observed many times. This chain joins TRBV20-1 and TRBJ2-1; 11 nucleotides line up with TRBD2. V was clipped by 3 bases and J by 5 bases; unmatched bases: 0. This CDR3 has 13 amino acids. Germline CDR1 and CDR2: DFQATT and SNEGSKA (reference sequence). This CDR3 reads CSARGLADNEQFF. DNA for the CDR3: TGCAGTGCTAGGGGACTAGCGGACAATGAGCAGTTCTTC.

Details on this clonotype: A much larger clone differs from this one at a single base, so this may be a read error. The CDR3 protein is CASSQRTEEGGYTF. CDR3 nucleotides: TGTGCCAGCAGTCAAAGGACAGAGGAAGGCGGCTACACCTTC. This chain joins TRBV7-6 and TRBJ1-2, with a tentative D call TRBD1 (6 bases). The V end lost 6 bases, the J end lost 8 bases, and 19 bases lay between the germline ends. Germline values: CDR1 SGHVS, CDR2 FNYEAQ. The CDR3 spans 14 residues.

This clonotype came up many times. The rearrangement links TRBV20-1 to TRBJ2-1, with a tentative D call TRBD2 (6 bases). Germline lookup yields CDR1 DFQATT and CDR2 SNEGSKA (reference sequence). Trimming stripped 2 bases from V and 7 bases from J, with 12 bases between. The CDR3 is 13 amino acids. CDR3 DNA sequence: TGCAGTGCTAGACTCGGACGGGAGAATGAGCAGTTCTTC. Translation gives CSARLGRENEQFF.

This clonotype has only one observation. One base away lies a much larger clone, so this may be a sequencing read error. This chain links TRBV4-2 with TRBJ2-1; no clear D. The germline CDR1 and CDR2 sequences are LGHNA and YNFKEQ. The CDR3 runs 15 residues. In nucleotides, the CDR3 is TGTGCCAGCAGGCAAGACTCCAGCTCCTACAATGAGCAGTTCTTC. Translated, it gives CASRQDSSSYNEQFF.

As to this clonotype: A junction boundary mismatches the germline segment, possibly from a read error. The chain combines TRBV7-3 with TRBJ2-1; tentative D call: TRBD2 (5 bases). CDR3 length equals 15 residues. Germline V lookup: CDR1 SGHTA, CDR2 FQGTGA. In DNA, the CDR3 is TGTGCCAGCAGCTTAGTTGGGAGCTCCCACAATGAGCAGTTCTTC. Translation: CASSLVGSSHNEQFF.

This clonotype was seen many times. J is TRBJ2-3 and V is TRBV11-3, with TRBD2 matching over 8 bases. Germline trimming cut 5 bases from V and 4 bases from J; bases unmatched to any gene: 8. This CDR3 is built from 15 residues. CDR1 is SGHNT and CDR2 is YENEEA in the germline V gene. CDR3 nucleotide sequence: TGTGCCAGCAGCCTTGGTAGCGGGATCTCAGATACGCAGTATTTT. Its protein product is CASSLGSGISDTQYF.

This clonotype was detected many times. The V call is TRBV12-3 or TRBV12-4, the J call TRBJ1-1; D call uncertain. This CDR3 spans 13 amino acids. Trimming removed 5 bases from V and 4 bases from J, with 11 bases in between. CDR3 residues: CASSRLVVTEAFF. The CDR3 DNA reads as TGTGCCAGCAGTCGACTGGTGGTCACTGAAGCTTTCTTT.

In this sample, this clonotype turned up many times. This chain connects TRBV7-8 to TRBJ1-2; 9 nucleotides agree with TRBD1. CDR1 and CDR2 (germline): SGHVS, FQNEAQ. The CDR3 spans 17 residues. J was trimmed by 5 bases and V by 1 base; bases with no gene match: 11. The CDR3 bases are TGTGCCAGCAGCTTAGAGACAGGGGGACCTGTCGCATATGGCTACACCTTC. It yields the protein CASSLETGGPVAYGYTF. The full variable domain, with the rest looked up from reference TRBV7-8 and TRBJ1-2, is GAGVSQSPRYKVAKRGQDVALRCDPISGHVSLFWYQQALGQGPEFLTYFQNEAQLDKSGLPSDRFFAERPEGSVSTLKIQRTQQEDSAVYLCASSLETGGPVAYGYTFGSGTRLTVV.

Many counts were recorded for this clonotype. The chain joins TRBV19 to TRBJ2-3; TRBD2 matches at 8 bases. The V gene's germline CDR1 is LNHDA and CDR2 SQIVND (reference sequence). The CDR3 has 15 amino acids. V lost 5 bases, J lost 7 bases, and 11 bases stayed unmatched. In nucleotides, the CDR3 is TGTGCCAGTAGTGATCCGGGACTAGGGCGGTATACGCAGTATTTT. This codes for CASSDPGLGRYTQYF.

This clonotype was seen only a few times. V gene TRBV29-1 combines with J gene TRBJ2-7; possibly TRBD1 for D (5 bases). This CDR3 region has 11 residues. Germline values: CDR1 SQVTM, CDR2 ANQGSEA. V gave up 5 bases and J gave up 4 bases, with 9 bases separating them. The CDR3 reads CSVRREYEQYF. The CDR3 DNA reads as TGCAGCGTTCGCAGGGAATACGAGCAGTACTTC.

This clonotype came up many times. The CDR3 bases are TGCAGTACCAGGGTAAGCGGTCGCTACAATGAGCAGTTCTTC. Protein: CSTRVSGRYNEQFF. The V and J genes are TRBV20-1 and TRBJ2-1; D is perhaps TRBD1 or TRBD2 (5 bases each). The CDR3 covers 14 residues. The V end was cut by 8 bases, the J end by 3 bases, with 17 bases between. The germline gives CDR1 DFQATT, CDR2 SNEGSKA (reference sequence).

This clonotype has a count of ten or more. This chain links TRBV11-2 with TRBJ2-5, with D unclear. V was trimmed by 7 bases and J by 1 base, leaving 19 bases between them. CDR1 is SGHAT, CDR2 FQNNGV, per germline. The CDR3 runs to 16 residues. The chain's CDR3 is CASIPGSWGSQETQYF. CDR3 in DNA: TGTGCCAGCATCCCTGGGTCCTGGGGATCCCAAGAGACCCAGTACTTC. Variable domain in full (rest from reference TRBV11-2 and TRBJ2-5): EAGVAQSPRYKIIEKRQSVAFWCNPISGHATLYWYQQILGQGPKLLIQFQNNGVVDDSQLPKDRFSAERLKGVDSTLKIQPAKLEDSAVYLCASIPGSWGSQETQYFGPGTRLLVL.

In its sample, this clonotype was seen once. The chain couples TRBV7-9 to TRBJ2-4; 9 bases align to TRBD2. Germline CDR1 reads SEHNR; CDR2 reads FQNEAQ (reference sequence). V gave up 2 bases and J gave up 0 bases; unmatched junction bases: 11. The CDR3 is 19 amino acids. This chain's CDR3 is CASSLWRGRGTIAKNIQYF. CDR3 bases: TGTGCCAGCAGCTTATGGCGCGGGAGGGGAACTATAGCCAAAAACATTCAGTACTTC.

At least ten counts were recorded for this clonotype. The chain combines TRBV2 with TRBJ1-2; 9 bases map to TRBD1. This CDR3 is 16 amino acids long. Trimming took 4 bases from V and 0 from J; bases not matched to a gene: 6. Looked up from germline, CDR1 is SNHLY and CDR2 is FYNNEI. This CDR3 is CASSGTGAVSNYGYTF. CDR3 coding DNA: TGTGCCAGCAGTGGGACAGGGGCTGTGTCTAACTATGGCTACACCTTC.

This clonotype was counted at least ten times. The V and J genes are TRBV20-1 and TRBJ2-7; 10 nucleotides agree with TRBD2. The V and J ends lost 6 bases and 4 bases, in that order; junction bases with no gene match: 9. From germline, CDR1 is DFQATT and CDR2 SNEGSKA (reference sequence). This CDR3 has 14 amino acids. The CDR3, as DNA: TGCAGTGCCGGGGTTAGCGGGGGGACATACGAGCAGTACTTC. Translated, it gives CSAGVSGGTYEQYF.

This clonotype has more than one count but fewer than ten. This chain joins TRBV5-6 and TRBJ2-5, with 9 bases identical to TRBD1. The CDR3 length is 15 residues. Germline CDR1 and CDR2: SGHDT and YYEEEE. Losses at the gene ends were 4 bases for V and 1 base for J; bases not matched to a gene: 5. The chain's CDR3 is CASSRGQGLQETQYF. In DNA, the CDR3 is TGTGCCAGCAGCCGCGGACAGGGGCTCCAAGAGACCCAGTACTTC.

Concerning this clonotype itself: This could be a read error, since a much larger clone is one nucleotide away. The genes are TRBV5-1 and TRBJ2-5, with 12 bases aligning to TRBD2. The germline CDR1 and CDR2 sequences are SGHRS and YFSETQ. The CDR3 contains 16 residues. CDR3: CASSLAGLAGQESQYF. The CDR3, as DNA: TGCGCCAGCAGCTTGGCAGGACTAGCGGGACAAGAGTCCCAGTACTTC. Together with reference TRBV5-1 and TRBJ2-5, the CDR3 gives the full variable domain: KAGVTQTPRYLIKTRGQQVTLSCSPISGHRSVSWYQQTPGQGLQFLFEYFSETQRNKGNFPGRFSGRQFSNSRSEMNVSTLELGDSALYLCASSLAGLAGQESQYFGPGTRLLVL.

The chain joins TRBV16 to TRBJ2-1; D is perhaps TRBD2 (5 bases). V lost 2 bases and J lost 4, with 9 bases in between. Germline assignment: CDR1 KGHSY and CDR2 FQNENV. The CDR3 consists of 14 residues. This CDR3 is CASSQTEAYNEQFF. As DNA, the CDR3 is TGTGCCAGCAGCCAAACGGAGGCTTACAATGAGCAGTTCTTC.

The table lists this clonotype with many counts. The chain carries TRBV6-1 and TRBJ2-1; tentatively, D is TRBD2 (5 bases). Trimming took off 6 bases at V and 5 bases at J, with 20 bases between the two ends. Germline assignment: CDR1 MNHNS and CDR2 SASEGT. This CDR3 has 16 amino acids. This CDR3 is CASRNTGMINNNEQFF. The CDR3, as DNA: TGTGCCAGCAGGAATACGGGAATGATCAATAACAATGAGCAGTTCTTC.

This clonotype was found a few times. The chain links TRBV29-1 to TRBJ1-1, with D perhaps TRBD1 (6 bases). Germline assignment: CDR1 SQVTM and CDR2 ANQGSEA. The CDR3 is 15 amino acids. Trimming took 6 bases from V and 4 from J, leaving 21 bases between them. CDR3 sequence (DNA): TGCAGCGTGACAAGGGGGGCGGTAGGTTTCACTGAAGCTTTCTTT. It yields the protein CSVTRGAVGFTEAFF.

V gene TRBV12-5 combines with J gene TRBJ1-1; possible D gene TRBD1, 5 bases. The CDR3 sequence is 16 residues long. The V and J ends lost 0 bases and 1 base respectively, with 12 bases between them. The germline V gene encodes CDR1 LGHNT and CDR2 FRNRAP. CDR3 in amino acids: CASGLVLGPANTEAFF. For the CDR3, the DNA is TGTGCTAGTGGTTTGGTTTTGGGGCCCGCGAACACTGAAGCTTTCTTT.

This clonotype came up many times. The J gene is TRBJ2-2, the V gene TRBV11-2, with TRBD2 matching 10 bases. The junction had 5 bases not matched to a gene; V was cut back by 1 base and J by 0 bases. CDR3 size: 18 residues. CDR1 and CDR2 (germline): SGHAT, FQNNGV. Written as DNA, the CDR3 is TGTGCCAGCAGCTTAGTGAGACTAGCGGGTTCGAACACCGGGGAGCTGTTTTTT. Amino acid sequence: CASSLVRLAGSNTGELFF.

At least ten counts were recorded for this clonotype. This chain joins TRBV28 and TRBJ2-3; 7 bases match TRBD1. The J segment lost 5 bases and the V segment lost 5 bases, leaving 13 bases of the junction unmatched. The CDR3 loop spans 16 amino acids. CDR1 MDHEN and CDR2 SYDVKM come from the germline V gene. The CDR3 DNA is TGTGCCAGCAGTCCCCCCCCTCGACAGGGATTAGATACGCAGTATTTT. This sequence encodes CASSPPPRQGLDTQYF.